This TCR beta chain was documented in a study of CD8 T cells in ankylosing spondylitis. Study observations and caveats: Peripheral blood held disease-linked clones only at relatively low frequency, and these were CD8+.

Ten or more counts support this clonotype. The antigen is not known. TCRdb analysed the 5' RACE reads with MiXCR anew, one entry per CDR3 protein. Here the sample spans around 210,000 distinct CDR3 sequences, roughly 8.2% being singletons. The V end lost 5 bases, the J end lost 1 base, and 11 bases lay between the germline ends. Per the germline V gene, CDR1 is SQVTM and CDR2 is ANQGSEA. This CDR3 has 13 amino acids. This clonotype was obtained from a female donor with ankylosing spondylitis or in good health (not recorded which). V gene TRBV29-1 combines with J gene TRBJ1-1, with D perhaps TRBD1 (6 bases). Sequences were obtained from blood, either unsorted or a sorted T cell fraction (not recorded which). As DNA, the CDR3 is TGCAGCGTTCCAGGGACATCGAACACTGAAGCTTTCTTT. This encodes CSVPGTSNTEAFF.